This T cell receptor beta chain was recovered during a study of T cells in localized non-small cell lung cancer (dated by TCRdb to about 2020). Background on the whole study: T cell repertoires of 200 to 250 early-stage NSCLC patients were analyzed, with tumors being compared against uninvolved tumor-adjacent lungs. All 250 or so NSCLC patients in the cohort were treatment-naive and had localized lung tumors that were resected. The mean age of the NSCLC patients was about 67 years, with 120 to 150 men and 100 to 110 women.

As to this clone: Its specific antigen is unknown. Base qualities are not recorded, but no much larger clone differs from it by a single base.

Overall study results and their limits: Because multi-region sequencing of the tumors was not done, intratumor heterogeneity could not be ruled out. A median of 57 of the top 100 tumor clones turned up in the paired uninvolved adjacent lung, and 25 to 30 of those clones also ranked among the top 100 of that same adjacent lung. Because of the exploratory design, TCR variables were selected using unadjusted p-values without false-discovery rate correction. Higher T cell density in blood was associated with longer overall survival, whereas higher clonality in adjacent lung was associated with shorter survival. The highest T cell clonality was observed in uninvolved tumor-adjacent lung, where clonality exceeded that of tumor, suggesting that antigenic responses were more focused in uninvolved tumor-adjacent lung.

At diagnosis, tumor, uninvolved tumor-adjacent lung and peripheral blood were collected and then preserved as a mix of FFPE and fresh-frozen material. For TCR repertoire profiling, blood samples were analyzed in the form of peripheral blood mononuclear cells. The germline V gene gives CDR1 as MNHEY and CDR2 as SVGAGI. V is clipped by 8 bases and J by 4 bases, and the sequence between their germline boundaries is 17 bases long. The CDR3 spans 14 residues, from the cysteine through the phenylalanine. The entry retains the CDR3 DNA only, 42 bases that are in frame from base 1. TCR beta CDR3 regions were sequenced from DNA using the immunoSEQ Assay. Per the source publication's procedure: To compute T cell density, TCR beta template counts were normalized to usable DNA, which was estimated by amplifying housekeeping genes. Using the preseqR package, richness was estimated by extrapolating to 120,000 templates for tissue samples and 400,000 templates for PBMC samples. Clonality was calculated as one minus Pielou's evenness. Tissue-enriched TCRs were identified through differential abundance testing performed on productive amino-acid clonotypes, with a minimum total count of 5 and an alpha of 0.1. The Jaccard Index and the Morisita Overlap Index were used to measure how much the repertoires overlapped between compartments. TCR beta CDR3s were clustered by GLIPH together with public tetramer-defined viral CDR3s, and at least three viral sequences plus V-gene enrichment were required for viral motifs. TCRdb retrieved this table from immuneACCESS and kept in-frame rearrangements only. Not all clones are present; in checked studies, unresolved V genes account for under half, and no reason is known for the remainder. That table supplies the V and J calls and clone size; D and trimming were determined from the DNA. The sample has approximately 41,000 clones on record, around 90% of them singletons. The top ten clonotypes cover 8% to 11% of the sample.

The chain was built from TRBV6-5 and TRBJ1-2; TRBD1 could be the D gene, as 5 bases match. This clonotype was obtained from a woman aged 40-75 years with stage II lung adenocarcinoma. The sample in question was PBMCs, obtained before any cancer treatment. The CDR3 in this case is CASQPGPTVYGYTF. The sequenced DNA: TGTGCCAGCCAACCGGGACCGACTGTCTATGGCTACACCTTC.